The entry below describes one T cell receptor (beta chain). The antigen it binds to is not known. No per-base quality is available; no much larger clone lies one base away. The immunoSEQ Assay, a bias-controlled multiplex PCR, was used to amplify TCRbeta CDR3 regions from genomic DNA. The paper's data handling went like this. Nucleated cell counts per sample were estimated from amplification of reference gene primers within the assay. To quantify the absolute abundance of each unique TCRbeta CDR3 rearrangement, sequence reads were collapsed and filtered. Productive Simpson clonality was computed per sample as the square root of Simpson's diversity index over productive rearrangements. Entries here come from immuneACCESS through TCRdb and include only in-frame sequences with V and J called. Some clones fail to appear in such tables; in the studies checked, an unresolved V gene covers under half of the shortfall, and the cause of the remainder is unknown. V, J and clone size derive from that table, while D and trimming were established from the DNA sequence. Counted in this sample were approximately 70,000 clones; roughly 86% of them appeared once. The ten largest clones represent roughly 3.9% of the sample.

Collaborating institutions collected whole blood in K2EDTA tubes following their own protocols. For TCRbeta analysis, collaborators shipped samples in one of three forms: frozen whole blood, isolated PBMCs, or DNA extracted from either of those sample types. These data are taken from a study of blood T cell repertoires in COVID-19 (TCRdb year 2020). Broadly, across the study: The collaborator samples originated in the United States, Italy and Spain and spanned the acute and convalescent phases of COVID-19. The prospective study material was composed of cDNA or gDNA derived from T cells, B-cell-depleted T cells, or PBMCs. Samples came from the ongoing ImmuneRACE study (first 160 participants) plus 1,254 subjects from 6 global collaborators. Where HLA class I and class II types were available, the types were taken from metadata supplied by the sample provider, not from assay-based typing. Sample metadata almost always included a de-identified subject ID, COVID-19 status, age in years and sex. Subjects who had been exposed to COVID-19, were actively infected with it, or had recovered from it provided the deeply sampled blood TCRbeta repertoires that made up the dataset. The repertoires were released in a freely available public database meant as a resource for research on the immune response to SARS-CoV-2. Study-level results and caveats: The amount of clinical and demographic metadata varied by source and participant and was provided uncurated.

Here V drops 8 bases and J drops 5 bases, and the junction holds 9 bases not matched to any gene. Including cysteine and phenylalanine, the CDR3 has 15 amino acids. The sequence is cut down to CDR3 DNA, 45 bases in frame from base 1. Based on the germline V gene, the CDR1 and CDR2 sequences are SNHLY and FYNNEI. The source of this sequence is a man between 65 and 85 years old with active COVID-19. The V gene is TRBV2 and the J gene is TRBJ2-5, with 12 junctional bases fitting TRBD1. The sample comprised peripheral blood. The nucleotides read TGTGCCAGCGGAGGGGGGACAGGGGGCTTGGAGACCCAGTACTTC. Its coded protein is CASGGGTGGLETQYF.